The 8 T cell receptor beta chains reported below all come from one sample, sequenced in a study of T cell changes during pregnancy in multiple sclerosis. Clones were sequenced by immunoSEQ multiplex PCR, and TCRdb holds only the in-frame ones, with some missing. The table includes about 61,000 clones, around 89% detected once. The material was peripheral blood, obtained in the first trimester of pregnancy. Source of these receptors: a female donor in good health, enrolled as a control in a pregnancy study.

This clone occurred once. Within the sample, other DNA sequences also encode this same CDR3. In nucleotides, the CDR3 is TGCGCCAGCAGTCCCGACAGTCCCAATCAGCCCCAGCATTTT. This gives the protein CASSPDSPNQPQHF. The V and J genes are TRBV5-1 and TRBJ1-5; D is possibly TRBD1 (5 bases). The V end lost 5 bases, the J end lost 3 bases, and 12 bases lay between the germline ends. Germline CDR1 reads SGHRS; CDR2 reads YFSETQ. The CDR3 has 14 residues. The full variable domain, completed using reference TRBV5-1 and TRBJ1-5, is KAGVTQTPRYLIKTRGQQVTLSCSPISGHRSVSWYQQTPGQGLQFLFEYFSETQRNKGNFPGRFSGRQFSNSRSEMNVSTLELGDSALYLCASSPDSPNQPQHFGDGTRLSIL.

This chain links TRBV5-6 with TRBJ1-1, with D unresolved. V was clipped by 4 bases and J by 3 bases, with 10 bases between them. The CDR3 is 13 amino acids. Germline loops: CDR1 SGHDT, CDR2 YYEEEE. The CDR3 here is CASSLRDYTEAFF. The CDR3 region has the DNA TGTGCCAGCAGCCTCCGGGATTACACTGAAGCTTTCTTT.

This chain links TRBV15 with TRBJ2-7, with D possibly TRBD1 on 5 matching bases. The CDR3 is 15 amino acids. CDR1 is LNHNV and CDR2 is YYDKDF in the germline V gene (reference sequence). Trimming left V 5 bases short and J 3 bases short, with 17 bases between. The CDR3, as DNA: TGTGCCACCAGCCACAACAGTAAGGGGATCTACGAGCAGTACTTC. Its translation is CATSHNSKGIYEQYF.

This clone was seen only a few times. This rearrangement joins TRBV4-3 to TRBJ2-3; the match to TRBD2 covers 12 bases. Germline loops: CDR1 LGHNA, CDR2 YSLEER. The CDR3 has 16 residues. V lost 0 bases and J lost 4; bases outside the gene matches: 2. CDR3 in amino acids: CASSQDWTSGADTQYF. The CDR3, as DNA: TGCGCCAGCAGCCAAGATTGGACTAGCGGGGCAGATACGCAGTATTTT.

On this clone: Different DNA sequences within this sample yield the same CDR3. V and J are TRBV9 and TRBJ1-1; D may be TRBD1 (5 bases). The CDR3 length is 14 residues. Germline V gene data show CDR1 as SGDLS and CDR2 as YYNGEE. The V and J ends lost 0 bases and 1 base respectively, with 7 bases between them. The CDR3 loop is CASSVAGQNTEAFF. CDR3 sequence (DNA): TGTGCCAGCAGCGTAGCTGGACAGAACACTGAAGCTTTCTTT.

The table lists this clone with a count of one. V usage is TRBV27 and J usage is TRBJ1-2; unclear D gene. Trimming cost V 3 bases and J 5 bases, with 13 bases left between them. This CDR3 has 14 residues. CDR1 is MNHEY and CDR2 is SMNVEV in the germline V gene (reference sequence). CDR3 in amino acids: CASSFGPGRYGYTF. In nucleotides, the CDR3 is TGTGCCAGCAGTTTCGGCCCAGGCCGTTATGGCTACACCTTC.

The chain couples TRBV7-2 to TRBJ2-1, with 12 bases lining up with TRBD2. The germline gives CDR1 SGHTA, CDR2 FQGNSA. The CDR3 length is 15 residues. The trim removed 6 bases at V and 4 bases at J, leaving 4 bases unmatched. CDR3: CASSFGLAGYNEQFF. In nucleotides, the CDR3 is TGTGCCAGCAGTTTCGGACTAGCGGGGTACAATGAGCAGTTCTTC.

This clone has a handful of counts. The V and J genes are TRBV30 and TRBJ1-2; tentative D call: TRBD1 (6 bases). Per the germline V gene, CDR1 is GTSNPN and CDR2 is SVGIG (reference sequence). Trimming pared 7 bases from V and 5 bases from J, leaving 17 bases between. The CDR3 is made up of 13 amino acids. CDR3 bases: TGTGCCTCGTACTGGGACACAAAATATGGCTACACCTTC. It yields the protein CASYWDTKYGYTF. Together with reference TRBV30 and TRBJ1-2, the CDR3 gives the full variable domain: SQTIHQWPATLVQPVGSPLSLECTVEGTSNPNLYWYRQAAGRGLQLLFYSVGIGQISSEVPQNLSASRPQDRQFILSSKKLLLSDSGFYLCASYWDTKYGYTFGSGTRLTVV.